These 10 T cell receptor beta chains share one sample of origin, sequenced in a study of T cell responses to AZD1222 COVID-19 vaccine. The repertoire was sequenced with immunoSEQ multiplex PCR; TCRdb's copy has only in-frame clones and lacks some. This table holds 87,000 or so clones, approximately 91% found once. The sequencing here drew on peripheral blood, taken on day 0 of AZD1222 vaccination. These receptor sequences come from an adult in good health.

This clone was observed a few times. The CDR3 DNA follows: TGTGCCAGCAGTGACTCTAGCGGGGGCACAGATACGCAGTATTTT. This encodes CASSDSSGGTDTQYF. V usage is TRBV6-4 and J usage is TRBJ2-3; 8 bases are a match to TRBD2. The CDR3 extends over 15 amino acids. CDR1 and CDR2 (germline): MRHNA, SNTAGT. Losses at the gene ends were 0 bases for V and 1 base for J; bases not matched to a gene: 0.

This clone showed up just once. The chain joins TRBV25-1 to TRBJ1-6; D perhaps matches TRBD1 (6 bases). The CDR3 covers 16 residues. Trimming removed 4 bases from V and 1 base from J, with 11 bases in between. Looked up from germline, CDR1 is MGHDK and CDR2 is SYGVNS. This chain's CDR3 is CASSAGVMSYNSPLHF. The CDR3 DNA follows: TGTGCCAGCAGTGCAGGGGTTATGTCCTATAATTCACCCCTCCACTTT. Supplemented by reference TRBV25-1 and TRBJ1-6, the full variable domain reads EADIYQTPRYLVIGTGKKITLECSQTMGHDKMYWYQQDPGMELHLIHYSYGVNSTEKGDLSSESTVSRIRTEHFPLTLESARPSHTSQYLCASSAGVMSYNSPLHFGNGTRLTVT.

The rearrangement links TRBV12-3 or TRBV12-4 to TRBJ2-7; possible D gene TRBD1, 5 bases. The germline V and J ends were trimmed by 6 bases and 0 bases, with 9 bases remaining between them. CDR3 size: 13 residues. CDR3 DNA sequence: TGTGCCAGCAGCCAAGACAGCTCCTACGAGCAGTACTTC. It yields the protein CASSQDSSYEQYF.

The chain uses TRBV27 and TRBJ2-6; D tentatively fits TRBD1 or TRBD2 (5 bases each). From germline, CDR1 is MNHEY and CDR2 SMNVEV (reference sequence). The CDR3 covers 15 residues. V lost 3 bases, J lost 2 bases, and 8 bases lay in between. CDR3 nucleotides: TGTGCCAGCAGTTTTGGGGGAGCTGGGGCCAACGTCCTGACTTTC. It encodes CASSFGGAGANVLTF.

The V and J genes are TRBV4-1 and TRBJ2-5; D not resolved. In germline, CDR1 is MGHRA, CDR2 YSYEKL. Trimming shortened V by 1 base and J by 4 bases, and 7 bases separated the two germline ends. The CDR3 consists of 13 residues. The CDR3 loop is CASSQVQLETQYF. CDR3 in DNA: TGCGCCAGCAGCCAAGTCCAGTTAGAGACCCAGTACTTC.

Concerning this clone itself: The sample holds other DNA sequences that translate to the same CDR3. This chain joins TRBV4-1 and TRBJ1-3; D gene unclear. The CDR3 runs 12 residues. In germline, CDR1 is MGHRA, CDR2 YSYEKL. V lost 1 base and J lost 3, with 1 base in between. The DNA for the CDR3 is TGCGCCAGCAGCCAAGTTGGAAACACCATATATTTT. This encodes CASSQVGNTIYF.

The count of this clone is one. The chain joins TRBV6-2 or TRBV6-3 to TRBJ2-5; possibly TRBD2 for D (5 bases). Germline CDR1 and CDR2: MNHEY and SVGEGT. Trimming removed 4 bases at V and 5 bases at J, with 17 bases between. The CDR3 sequence is 15 residues long. CDR3 bases: TGTGCCAGCAGTTGGTTGCTAGCTTCTGGGGAGACCCAGTACTTC. It specifies CASSWLLASGETQYF.

The chain joins TRBV2 to TRBJ2-1; maybe TRBD1 (5 bases). This CDR3 is built from 12 residues. V lost 2 bases to trimming and J lost 9 bases, with 8 bases between them. CDR1 SNHLY and CDR2 FYNNEI come from the germline V gene. In DNA, the CDR3 is TGTGCCAGCAGTGAACAGGGTGGTGAGCAGTTCTTC. It specifies CASSEQGGEQFF. Using reference TRBV2 and TRBJ2-1 for the parts outside the CDR3, the full variable domain is EPEVTQTPSHQVTQMGQEVILRCVPISNHLYFYWYRQILGQKVEFLVSFYNNEISEKSEIFDDQFSVERPDGSNFTLKIRSTKLEDSAMYFCASSEQGGEQFFGPGTRLTVL.

The J gene is TRBJ1-1, the V gene TRBV9; possible D gene TRBD1, 5 bases. From germline, CDR1 is SGDLS and CDR2 YYNGEE. Trimming cost V 2 bases and J 1 base, with 9 bases left between them. This CDR3 is 14 amino acids long. The CDR3 DNA reads as TGTGCCAGCAGCGTGCCTCAGGGGAACACTGAAGCTTTCTTT. Amino acids: CASSVPQGNTEAFF. The full variable domain, completed using reference TRBV9 and TRBJ1-1, is DSGVTQTPKHLITATGQRVTLRCSPRSGDLSVYWYQQSLDQGLQFLIQYYNGEERAKGNILERFSAQQFPDLHSELNLSSLELGDSALYFCASSVPQGNTEAFFGQGTRLTVV.

The chain links TRBV18 to TRBJ2-1, with D unclear. Germline CDR1 reads KGHSH; CDR2 reads LQKENI. The CDR3 contains 13 residues. The V end was cut by 10 bases, the J end by 4 bases, with 14 bases between. The CDR3 bases are TGTGCCACCTCGCTAGATTTGTACAATGAGCAGTTCTTC. Protein product: CATSLDLYNEQFF.